These 8 T cell receptor beta chains share one sample of origin, sequenced in a study of breast tumors, draining lymph nodes, adjacent tissues. TCRdb analysed the multiplex PCR reads with MiXCR anew, one entry per CDR3 protein. The data contain 45,000 to 60,000 distinct CDR3 sequences, roughly 24% of them seen just once; the ten biggest clones take up about 7.8%. The sample taken for sequencing was breast tumor tissue. These TCRs come from a female donor with breast cancer. Some clones in this sample may be carry-over from other donors' samples.

This clonotype was picked up many times. This chain connects TRBV5-4 to TRBJ2-2, with D perhaps TRBD1 (5 bases). CDR1 and CDR2 (germline): SGHNT, YYREEE (reference sequence). V dropped 2 bases and J dropped 4 bases, with 9 bases sitting between them. CDR3 size: 14 residues. The CDR3 protein is CASSLRQGTGELFF. CDR3 in DNA: TGTGCCAGCAGCTTAAGGCAGGGCACCGGGGAGCTGTTTTTT. The variable domain in full, with the rest retrieved from reference TRBV5-4 and TRBJ2-2, is ETGVTQSPTHLIKTRGQQVTLRCSSQSGHNTVSWYQQALGQGPQFIFQYYREEENGRGNFPPRFSGLQFPNYSSELNVNALELDDSALYLCASSLRQGTGELFFGEGSRLTVL.

This clonotype occurred many times. The genes are TRBV19 and TRBJ2-2; TRBD1 is a possible D gene (6 bases). Germline loops: CDR1 LNHDA, CDR2 SQIVND (reference sequence). The V end was cut by 7 bases, the J end by 3 bases, with 9 bases between. The CDR3 length is 13 residues. The chain's CDR3 is CASTGVHTGELFF. Here the CDR3 DNA reads TGTGCCAGTACAGGGGTACACACCGGGGAGCTGTTTTTT.

V and J are TRBV6-6 and TRBJ1-1; no definite D call. The germline V gene encodes CDR1 MNHNY and CDR2 SVGAGI (reference sequence). CDR3 size: 15 residues. V was cut by 2 bases and J by 1 base, with 11 bases left in between. The DNA of the CDR3 is TGTGCCAGCAGTTACCTTATAAGTAGGAACACTGAAGCTTTCTTT. Residues: CASSYLISRNTEAFF.

At least ten counts were recorded for this clonotype. The chain carries TRBV12-3 or TRBV12-4 and TRBJ1-2, with no clear D. The CDR3 contains 13 residues. V was cut by 1 base and J by 4 bases, with 7 bases left in between. CDR3 protein: CASSLGGLYGYTF. The DNA of the CDR3 is TGTGCCAGCAGTTTAGGAGGGCTCTATGGCTACACCTTC.

Here the CDR3 reads CASSLRAVLRITQYF. The CDR3 DNA is TGTGCCAGCAGTCTCAGGGCCGTTCTCCGCATTACGCAGTATTTT. This chain joins TRBV28 and TRBJ2-3; D perhaps matches TRBD1 (5 bases). Trimming shortened V by 5 bases and J by 8 bases, and 20 bases separated the two germline ends. The CDR3 loop spans 15 amino acids. The germline V gene has CDR1 MDHEN and CDR2 SYDVKM.

This clonotype showed up many times. The genes are TRBV6-5 and TRBJ2-2; D is uncertain. The CDR3 loop spans 16 amino acids. The V and J ends lost 7 bases and 0 bases respectively, with 15 bases between them. In germline, CDR1 is MNHEY, CDR2 SVGAGI. CDR3 region: CASTSLTGANTGELFF. The CDR3 DNA reads as TGTGCCAGCACCTCTTTGACGGGCGCGAACACCGGGGAGCTGTTTTTT.

This clonotype was detected ten times or more. The V gene is TRBV4-1, the J gene TRBJ1-3; D may be TRBD1 (6 bases). The CDR3 spans 17 residues. Deletions cut 1 base from V and 2 bases from J, with 15 bases between. CDR1 and CDR2 (germline): MGHRA, YSYEKL. The CDR3 sequence is CASSQASGVGPGNTIYF. The CDR3, as DNA: TGCGCCAGCAGCCAAGCCTCAGGGGTCGGCCCTGGAAACACCATATATTTT.

This clonotype was found many times. The V gene is TRBV4-2, the J gene TRBJ2-6, with D hard to call. V was clipped by 0 bases and J by 1 base, with 7 bases between them. The CDR3 has 16 amino acids. Germline V gene data show CDR1 as LGHNA and CDR2 as YNFKEQ. This CDR3 reads CASSQDVGSGANVLTF. The CDR3 DNA is TGTGCCAGCAGCCAAGATGTAGGGTCTGGGGCCAACGTCCTGACTTTC.